Each of the 11 T cell receptor beta chains below was sequenced from the same sample in a study of blood T cell repertoires in COVID-19. Sequencing was performed with immunoSEQ multiplex PCR; in TCRdb, only in-frame clones are kept and a portion is missing. The table includes around 50,000 clones, around nine tenths detected once. Sequencing was carried out using peripheral blood. The receptors come from an older woman with COVID-19, enrolled during active disease.

This clone was detected only once. The rearrangement uses TRBV4-1 and TRBJ2-7; D is ambiguous. V was pared by 2 bases and J by 2 bases, with 4 bases between. This CDR3 is built from 12 residues. Germline values: CDR1 MGHRA, CDR2 YSYEKL. CDR3 protein: CASSQTPYEQYF. The CDR3 coding sequence is TGCGCCAGCAGCCAAACACCCTACGAGCAGTACTTC.

The rearrangement uses TRBV4-2 and TRBJ2-3; TRBD1 might be the D (6 bases). Germline CDR1 LGHNA, CDR2 YNFKEQ. The V end lost 3 bases, the J end lost 2 bases, and 18 bases lay between the germline ends. This CDR3 is 17 amino acids long. This chain's CDR3 is CASSQSGTKHFTDTQYF. As DNA, the CDR3 is TGTGCCAGCAGCCAGTCCGGGACAAAGCATTTCACAGATACGCAGTATTTT.

This clone has more than one count but fewer than ten. This rearrangement joins TRBV28 to TRBJ2-3; 8 positions agree with TRBD2. The V gene's germline CDR1 is MDHEN and CDR2 SYDVKM. Trimming removed 5 bases from V and 2 bases from J; junction bases left unmatched: 15. The CDR3 spans 18 residues. The CDR3 sequence is CASSPSWGLGSITDTQYF. CDR3 DNA: TGTGCCAGCAGTCCTTCTTGGGGACTAGGTTCGATCACAGATACGCAGTATTTT.

The V and J genes are TRBV11-3 and TRBJ2-7, with 10 bases that match TRBD1. This CDR3 is 14 amino acids long. V lost 4 bases and J lost 7; bases outside the gene matches: 7. From germline, CDR1 is SGHNT and CDR2 YENEEA. CDR3 coding DNA: TGTGCCAGCAGCTCAGGACAGGGGGGGAGTGAGCAGTACTTC. Protein product: CASSSGQGGSEQYF.

The V gene is TRBV27, the J gene TRBJ2-1, with 11 bases matching TRBD2. CDR1 is MNHEY, CDR2 SMNVEV, per germline (reference sequence). The V segment lost 4 bases and the J segment 3 bases; nucleotides outside the gene matches: 11. The CDR3 runs to 18 residues. CDR3 bases: TGTGCCAGCAGTTCGCCCCAAAAACTAGCGGGAGTCTACAATGAGCAGTTCTTC. Translating gives CASSSPQKLAGVYNEQFF.

The rearrangement joins TRBV28 to TRBJ1-5; D is uncertain. The germline V and J ends were trimmed by 6 bases and 4 bases, with 13 bases remaining between them. Germline assignment: CDR1 MDHEN and CDR2 SYDVKM. This CDR3 has 14 residues. The CDR3 nucleotides read TGTGCCAGCAGCGGGAGTGCGAAGAATCAGCCCCAGCATTTT. Protein sequence: CASSGSAKNQPQHF.

The CDR3 DNA reads as TGTGCCAGTAGTTCCCGGGACAGGAGTGAAGCTTTCTTT. Protein sequence: CASSSRDRSEAFF. The V call is TRBV19, the J call TRBJ1-1; the match to TRBD1 covers 8 bases. With 5 bases clipped from V and 7 bases from J, the junction kept 6 bases outside the gene matches. Germline V lookup: CDR1 LNHDA, CDR2 SQIVND (reference sequence). CDR3 length: 13 residues.

This clone was detected once. The chain employs TRBV7-9 and TRBJ1-6; D possibly corresponds to TRBD1 (6 bases). The germline CDR1 and CDR2 sequences are SEHNR and FQNEAQ (reference sequence). V lost 2 bases and J lost 7, with 12 bases in between. There are 15 residues in the CDR3. CDR3 sequence: CASSLRDTYNSPLHF. The CDR3 region has the DNA TGTGCCAGCAGCTTACGGGACACTTACAATTCACCCCTCCACTTT. The variable domain in full, with the rest retrieved from reference TRBV7-9 and TRBJ1-6, is DTGVSQNPRHKITKRGQNVTFRCDPISEHNRLYWYRQTLGQGPEFLTYFQNEAQLEKSRLLSDRFSAERPKGSFSTLEIQRTEQGDSAMYLCASSLRDTYNSPLHFGNGTRLTVT.

The chain recombines TRBV27 with TRBJ1-5, with 7 bases matching TRBD1. V dropped 6 bases and J dropped 7; count of bases not matched to a gene: 3. CDR3 size: 12 residues. From germline, CDR1 is MNHEY and CDR2 SMNVEV (reference sequence). Here the CDR3 reads CASRTGQQPQHF. CDR3 DNA: TGTGCCAGCAGGACAGGGCAACAGCCCCAGCATTTT.

The DNA for the CDR3 is TGCAGCGTCGCCAGGGCTTCGGACTATGGCTACACCTTC. Protein sequence: CSVARASDYGYTF. The rearrangement links TRBV29-1 to TRBJ1-2, with a tentative D call TRBD1 (5 bases). Germline loops: CDR1 SQVTM, CDR2 ANQGSEA. This CDR3 has 13 residues. The V end was cut by 6 bases, the J end by 3 bases, with 14 bases between.

This chain links TRBV3-1 (or the pseudogene TRBV3-2) with TRBJ1-4, with TRBD1 as a possible D gene (5 bases). This CDR3 region has 15 residues. Trimming removed 5 bases from V and 0 bases from J, with 10 bases in between. Germline V CDR1 and CDR2: LGHDT, YNNKEL (reference sequence). CDR3 coding DNA: TGTGCCAGCAGCTCGCCCAGGGCAACTAATGAAAAACTGTTTTTT. Amino acids: CASSSPRATNEKLFF.